This T cell receptor beta chain was identified in a study of T cell repertoires in cytomegalovirus infection. CDR3 length: 16 amino acids. Germline loops: CDR1 ENHRY, CDR2 SYGVKD. Trimming removed 2 bases from V and 0 bases from J; junction bases left unmatched: 4. Turning to this clonotype: The antigen is undetermined.

Via MiXCR, TCRdb re-called the reads, giving one row per CDR3 protein. The sample includes 450,000 to 650,000 distinct CDR3 sequences, over 35% of them seen just once. This specimen was cultured PBMCs, taken from culture after CMV antigen stimulation. The chain recombines TRBV10-3 with TRBJ1-1; TRBD1 matches 9 bases. The sequence was collected from a human donor in good health (CMV status not recorded). Some clones in this sample may be carry-over from other donors' samples. CDR3 sequence: CAISEPGQGLNTEAFF. The CDR3 DNA is TGTGCCATCAGTGAGCCAGGACAGGGGCTGAACACTGAAGCTTTCTTT.